This T cell receptor beta chain was captured by sequencing in a study of OX40 agonist ivuxolimab in advanced cancers. J was trimmed by 10 bases and V by 1 base; bases with no gene match: 4. Germline CDR1 reads SNHLY; CDR2 reads FYNNEI. The CDR3 length is 14 residues. Assay used: immunoSEQ multiplex PCR; TCRdb lists only in-frame clones, some missing. The table includes tens of thousands of clones, 84% detected once. Cycle 7 day 1, cycle 4 day 1, and baseline were the timepoints at which blood was sampled. Sequenced here: CD4+ or CD8+ T cells sorted from blood, sampled in a trial of the OX40 agonist ivuxolimab. This clonotype originated in an adult with an advanced solid tumor such as melanoma, head and neck, liver or kidney cancer. The V gene is TRBV2, the J gene TRBJ2-1; TRBD2 aligns across 10 bases. CDR3 loop: CASSEELAGREQFF. In DNA form, the CDR3 reads TGTGCCAGCAGTGAAGAACTAGCGGGAAGGGAGCAGTTCTTC.